The source of this T cell receptor beta chain is a study of blood T cell repertoires in COVID-19. Across the study: The United States, Italy and Spain were the sources of the acute and convalescent COVID-19 samples.

The table came from immunoSEQ multiplex PCR; TCRdb's copy has only in-frame clones and leaves some out. The sample shows fewer than 400,000 clones, 85% to 95% of them seen only once. Participants were aged about 18 to 90 years, lived in under 30 US areas, and enrolled virtually. Within 2 weeks of study entry, exposed participants had contacted a PCR-confirmed or clinician-diagnosed COVID-19 case. Germline lookup yields CDR1 SGHRS and CDR2 YFSETQ. The CDR3 is 14 amino acids. V gave up 0 bases and J gave up 3 bases, with 9 bases separating them. The clonotype was recovered from a woman between 25 and 40 years old who had been exposed to COVID-19. Sequenced input: PBMCs or T cells enriched from blood (not recorded which). J is TRBJ1-2 and V is TRBV5-1; D gene unclear. The CDR3 DNA reads TGCGCCAGCAGCTTGGCCATGGCCGACTATGGCTACACCTTC. Amino acids: CASSLAMADYGYTF.